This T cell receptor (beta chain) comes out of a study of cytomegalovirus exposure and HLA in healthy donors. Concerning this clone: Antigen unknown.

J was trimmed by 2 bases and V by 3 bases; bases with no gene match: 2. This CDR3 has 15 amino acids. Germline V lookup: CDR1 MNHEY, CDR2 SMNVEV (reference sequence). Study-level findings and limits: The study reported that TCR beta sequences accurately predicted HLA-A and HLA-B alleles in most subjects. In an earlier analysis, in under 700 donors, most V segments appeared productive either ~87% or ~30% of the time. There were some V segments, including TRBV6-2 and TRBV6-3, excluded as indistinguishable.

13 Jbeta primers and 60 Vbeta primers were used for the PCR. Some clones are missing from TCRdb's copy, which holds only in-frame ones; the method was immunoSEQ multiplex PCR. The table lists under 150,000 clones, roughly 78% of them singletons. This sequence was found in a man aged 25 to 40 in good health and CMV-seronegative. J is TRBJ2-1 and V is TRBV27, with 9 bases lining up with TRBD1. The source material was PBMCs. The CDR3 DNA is TGTGCCAGCAGTTTGACAGGGGGACCCTACAATGAGCAGTTCTTC. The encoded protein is CASSLTGGPYNEQFF.